This entry concerns a single T cell receptor beta chain. Its antigen is currently unknown. This sample is part of a study of cytotoxic CD8 clonotypes in ibrutinib-treated CLL. Study in general: Across samples, productive templates numbered about 240,000 and productive rearrangements reached 94,082 on average.

Target depth was 1 in 200,000 to 1 in 1 million T cells, about 10x per clonotype. Libraries were prepared by immunoSEQ multiplex PCR; TCRdb keeps only in-frame clonotypes and omits some of them. The repertoire has around 30,000 clones, about three fifths of them found once; the top ten carry 13% to 15%. Overall study findings and caveats: Clonality increased at ibrutinib response and stayed stable in sustained remission. At progression, however, it fell back toward baseline. Against age-matched healthy donors, baseline clonality ran higher and tracked circulating CD8+ T-cell counts.

V lost 5 bases and J lost 5, with 21 bases in between. The CDR3 has 16 residues. Germline assignment: CDR1 SGHTA and CDR2 FQGNSA. The chain recombines TRBV7-2 with TRBJ1-1; D not resolved. The starting material was PBMCs, obtained before ibrutinib treatment. The sequence was obtained from a human donor with chronic lymphocytic leukemia. The CDR3 sequence is CASSQRIVRSGTEAFF. The CDR3 DNA reads TGTGCCAGCAGCCAGAGGATCGTCCGGTCTGGTACTGAAGCTTTCTTT.